These 16 T cell receptor beta chains share one sample of origin, sequenced in a study of cytomegalovirus exposure and HLA in healthy donors. PCR primers comprised 60 Vbeta and 13 Jbeta primers. Method: immunoSEQ multiplex PCR; TCRdb's copy keeps in-frame clones and lacks some. The table has approximately 210,000 clones, about 76% seen once. Sequencing was performed on PBMCs. The receptors here all came from a woman aged 45-60 years in good health and CMV-seronegative.

This chain connects TRBV4-3 to TRBJ2-7; D might be TRBD2 (5 bases). The germline V gene encodes CDR1 LGHNA and CDR2 YSLEER. V dropped 1 base and J dropped 3 bases, with 10 bases sitting between them. This CDR3 is built from 14 residues. The CDR3 sequence is CASSQVGVSYEQYF. The DNA for the CDR3 is TGCGCCAGCAGCCAAGTCGGGGTTAGCTACGAGCAGTACTTC.

As for this clone: This same CDR3 is encoded by further DNA sequences in the sample. The chain has TRBV5-1 and TRBJ1-3; D is ambiguous. The CDR3 extends over 15 amino acids. The V end was cut by 0 bases, the J end by 0 bases, with 7 bases between. Germline lookup yields CDR1 SGHRS and CDR2 YFSETQ. The CDR3 DNA sequence: TGCGCCAGCAGCTTGGCCGGGTCCTCTGGAAACACCATATATTTT. Encoded protein: CASSLAGSSGNTIYF.

This chain joins TRBV28 and TRBJ2-5; no definite D call. From germline, CDR1 is MDHEN and CDR2 SYDVKM. The V gene lost 3 bases and the J gene lost 6 bases, with 5 bases spanning the gap. The CDR3 runs 11 residues. The CDR3 DNA sequence: TGTGCCAGCAGTTTTGAGAAGACCCAGTACTTC. Translation gives CASSFEKTQYF.

The chain has TRBV7-2 and TRBJ2-3; D unresolved. This CDR3 has 14 amino acids. Trimming took off 5 bases at V and 0 bases at J, with 9 bases between the two ends. Germline lookup yields CDR1 SGHTA and CDR2 FQGNSA. The CDR3 nucleotides read TGTGCCAGCAGCCGTGGAGACAGCACAGATACGCAGTATTTT. Its protein product is CASSRGDSTDTQYF. The complete variable domain, with remaining parts taken from reference TRBV7-2 and TRBJ2-3, reads GAGVSQSPSNKVTEKGKDVELRCDPISGHTALYWYRQSLGQGLEFLIYFQGNSAPDKSGLPSDRFSAERTGGSVSTLTIQRTQQEDSAVYLCASSRGDSTDTQYFGPGTRLTVL.

The chain couples TRBV2 to TRBJ2-5; 7 positions agree with TRBD1. TRBJ2-7 explains the end of the DNA better; the J call may be wrong. The CDR3 extends over 14 amino acids. From germline, CDR1 is SNHLY and CDR2 FYNNEI. CDR3 DNA: TGTGCCAGCAGTGTAGGCCGACAGGGTTCCGAGCAGTACTTC. Amino acids: CASSVGRQGSEQYF.

The chain recombines TRBV30 with TRBJ2-7; 8 bases match TRBD1. CDR1 is GTSNPN and CDR2 is SVGIG in the germline V gene (reference sequence). After removal of 3 bases from V and 4 bases from J, the junction contained 8 bases not matched to a gene. This CDR3 region has 14 residues. DNA of the CDR3: TGTGCCTGGAGGCCCCAGGGGGCGCGGTACGAGCAGTACTTC. Protein sequence: CAWRPQGARYEQYF.

This clone was detected many times. V usage is TRBV29-1 and J usage is TRBJ1-4; TRBD1 agrees at 9 bases. CDR1 and CDR2 from the germline V gene are SQVTM and ANQGSEA. Trimming took 6 bases from V and 5 from J; bases not matched to a gene: 10. The CDR3 has 15 residues. The chain's CDR3 is CSVVLGTGMNEKLFF. The CDR3 DNA reads as TGCAGCGTCGTACTCGGGACAGGGATGAATGAAAAACTGTTTTTT.

V and J are TRBV4-2 and TRBJ2-7; no firm D call. This CDR3 spans 16 amino acids. Deletions cut 1 base from V and 0 bases from J, with 13 bases between. Per germline, CDR1 LGHNA and CDR2 YNFKEQ. CDR3 residues: CASSQGYRASSYEQYF. The CDR3, as DNA: TGTGCCAGCAGCCAAGGGTATCGAGCGTCCTCCTACGAGCAGTACTTC.

The J gene is TRBJ1-4, the V gene TRBV5-4, with a weak D call TRBD1 (6 bases). The CDR3 is 14 residues long. Germline lookup yields CDR1 SGHNT and CDR2 YYREEE (reference sequence). The V end was cut by 4 bases, the J end by 8 bases, with 15 bases between. The CDR3 DNA reads TGTGCCAGCAGCCCAGGGGTCGGAAAAGAAAAACTGTTTTTT. It specifies CASSPGVGKEKLFF.

The chain couples TRBV7-3 to TRBJ1-1, with D unclear. V dropped 5 bases and J dropped 1 base, with 14 bases sitting between them. This CDR3 region has 15 residues. Germline CDR1 is SGHTA and CDR2 is FQGTGA. DNA for the CDR3: TGTGCCAGCAGCCCGGACGGAGGGTGGAACACTGAAGCTTTCTTT. Amino acid sequence: CASSPDGGWNTEAFF.

V gene TRBV6-1 combines with J gene TRBJ1-1; 7 bases are a match to TRBD1. Looked up from germline, CDR1 is MNHNS and CDR2 is SASEGT. Losses at the gene ends were 6 bases for V and 0 bases for J; bases not matched to a gene: 7. This CDR3 is built from 15 residues. The CDR3 bases are TGTGCCAGCAGGGCCGAGGACAGGTTGAACACTGAAGCTTTCTTT. It translates to CASRAEDRLNTEAFF.

This clone appeared many times. V gene TRBV5-1 combines with J gene TRBJ1-1; maybe TRBD1 (6 bases). Trimming stripped 1 base from V and 0 bases from J, with 13 bases between. The CDR3 consists of 16 residues. CDR1 SGHRS and CDR2 YFSETQ come from the germline V gene. The CDR3 coding sequence is TGCGCCAGCAGCTTGAATATTGGGACAATGAACACTGAAGCTTTCTTT. Translation gives CASSLNIGTMNTEAFF. The whole variable domain, remainder taken from reference TRBV5-1 and TRBJ1-1, is KAGVTQTPRYLIKTRGQQVTLSCSPISGHRSVSWYQQTPGQGLQFLFEYFSETQRNKGNFPGRFSGRQFSNSRSEMNVSTLELGDSALYLCASSLNIGTMNTEAFFGQGTRLTVV.

V is TRBV5-4 and J is TRBJ2-1; TRBD2 is a possible D gene (5 bases). Looked up from germline, CDR1 is SGHNT and CDR2 is YYREEE (reference sequence). Trimming left V 0 bases short and J 11 bases short, with 9 bases between. The CDR3 is 12 amino acids. CDR3 bases: TGTGCCAGCAGCTTGGCTAGCAGAAAGCAGTTCTTC. Its protein product is CASSLASRKQFF.

This clone was found a few times. The rearrangement links TRBV7-2 to TRBJ2-7, with 9 bases that match TRBD2. Losses at the gene ends were 1 base for V and 6 bases for J; bases not matched to a gene: 13. This CDR3 spans 17 amino acids. In germline, CDR1 is SGHTA, CDR2 FQGNSA. CDR3 in amino acids: CASSLGGGGRGGVEQYF. The CDR3 DNA follows: TGTGCCAGCAGCTTAGGAGGAGGTGGGCGGGGGGGCGTCGAGCAGTACTTC.

This clone was counted only a few times. This chain connects TRBV5-1 to TRBJ2-7; TRBD1 aligns across 8 bases. Trimming removed 3 bases from V and 3 bases from J; junction bases left unmatched: 5. CDR3 size: 14 residues. Looked up from germline, CDR1 is SGHRS and CDR2 is YFSETQ. The CDR3 nucleotides are TGCGCCAGCAGCTCGGGACAGGATGGCTACGAGCAGTACTTC. Protein sequence: CASSSGQDGYEQYF.

This rearrangement joins TRBV9 to TRBJ2-7; TRBD2 aligns across 9 bases. Germline V CDR1 and CDR2: SGDLS, YYNGEE. This CDR3 region has 15 residues. The J segment lost 4 bases and the V segment lost 4 bases, leaving 9 bases of the junction unmatched. CDR3 in amino acids: CASSLGPSGEYEQYF. Written as DNA, the CDR3 is TGTGCCAGCAGCCTAGGACCTAGCGGGGAGTACGAGCAGTACTTC.